The entry below describes one TCR beta chain. Germline trimming cut 4 bases from V and 4 bases from J; bases unmatched to any gene: 7. Looked up from germline, CDR1 is MNHEY and CDR2 is SVGAGI. This CDR3 region has 16 residues. The data are from a study of blood T cell repertoires in COVID-19. Study-level background: Some COVID-19 samples were acute and others convalescent; all came from the United States, Italy and Spain. Sample material is recorded as cDNA or gDNA derived from T cells, B-cell-depleted T cells, or PBMCs.

Original processing methods: Reference gene primer amplification gave nucleated cell count estimates. Measured with immunoSEQ multiplex PCR; TCRdb has only the in-frame clones, and not every one. V and J calls and clone size are as listed in that table; D and trimming were resolved from the DNA. The table has some 99,000 clones, less than 85% seen once. This chain joins TRBV6-5 and TRBJ2-1; TRBD2 matches at 10 bases. The sample was peripheral blood. This receptor was identified in a human donor in a cohort sampled during active or convalescent COVID-19. In DNA, the CDR3 is TGTGCCAGCAGTTCACCCGGACTAGCGGAATACAATGAGCAGTTCTTC. It encodes CASSSPGLAEYNEQFF.